Following are 3 T cell receptor beta chains from one sample sequenced in a study of tumor-infiltrating lymphocytes in primary liver carcinoma. Germline DNA was extracted alongside blood RNA, which was obtained from unsorted whole blood. From approximately 450 ng total RNA, TCR beta cDNA was generated with a primer in the constant region. Library construction for TCR beta comprised three nested multiplex PCR rounds performed with slightly modified ARM-PCR. For around 11 cycles apiece, the opening two PCR rounds ran with TRBV1-TRBV30 forward primers and a C-beta reverse primer. TCRdb analysed the multiplex PCR reads with MiXCR anew, one entry per CDR3 protein. There are about 300,000 distinct CDR3 sequences in the sample; less than 75% occur only once, and around 9.5% lies in the top ten. Sequenced material: peripheral blood. Receptors were obtained from a man between 35 and 55 years old with primary liver carcinoma and hepatitis B virus infection.

A remark on this clonotype: A junction boundary mismatches the germline segment, possibly from a read error. The genes are TRBV11-2 and TRBJ2-7; TRBD2 agrees at 7 bases. Germline V gene lookup returns CDR1 SGHAT and CDR2 FQNNGV. This CDR3 comprises 15 residues. For the CDR3, the DNA is TGTGCTAGCAGCCCAGGGAGGGTGGCCCTCTACGAGCAGTACTTC. Translation gives CASSPGRVALYEQYF.

V gene TRBV6-4 combines with J gene TRBJ2-2; weak D call: TRBD2 (6 bases). Trimming cost V 4 bases and J 5 bases, with 8 bases left between them. Germline CDR1 reads MRHNA; CDR2 reads SNTAGT. This CDR3 comprises 13 residues. The CDR3: CASSVGGTGELFF. The CDR3 nucleotides read TGTGCCAGCAGTGTCGGGGGAACCGGGGAGCTGTTTTTT.

This chain joins TRBV11-2 and TRBJ1-6; no firm D call. The CDR3 length is 15 residues. V shed 2 bases and J shed 14 bases, with 19 bases lying between them. Per germline, CDR1 SGHAT and CDR2 FQNNGV. In nucleotides, the CDR3 is TGTGCCAGCAGCTTAACCGGTTACTATAATACATCCCTCCACTTT. It yields the protein CASSLTGYYNTSLHF.